Listed here are 32 T cell receptor beta chains from one sample, sequenced in a study of T-cell memory formation after mild COVID-19. A single record per CDR3 protein comes from TCRdb applying MiXCR to the 5' RACE reads. The sample lists fewer than 200,000 distinct CDR3 sequences; about a fifth were seen once. Sequenced input: PBMCs or a T cell subset sorted from them (not recorded which). The receptors stem from an adult woman who had mild COVID-19 (a few samples of this study predate the infection). Cell type and time point are not known.

CDR3 DNA: TGTGCCAGCAGCTTACTCGGGACAGCGAACACTGAAGCTTTCTTT. Amino acids: CASSLLGTANTEAFF. The gene calls are TRBV7-9 and TRBJ1-1, with 7 bases that match TRBD1. CDR3 length equals 15 residues. The germline gives CDR1 SEHNR, CDR2 FQNEAQ (reference sequence). J was trimmed by 1 base and V by 2 bases; bases with no gene match: 4. Complete variable domain (other parts from reference TRBV7-9 and TRBJ1-1): DTGVSQNPRHKITKRGQNVTFRCDPISEHNRLYWYRQTLGQGPEFLTYFQNEAQLEKSRLLSDRFSAERPKGSFSTLEIQRTEQGDSAMYLCASSLLGTANTEAFFGQGTRLTVV.

This rearrangement joins TRBV15 to TRBJ2-7; TRBD1 aligns across 7 bases. With V trimmed by 7 bases and J by 4 bases, 10 bases remained unmatched. Germline loops: CDR1 LNHNV, CDR2 YYDKDF (reference sequence). The CDR3 consists of 14 residues. The CDR3 loop reads CATKPRGRRYEQYF. CDR3 bases: TGTGCCACCAAGCCGAGGGGGCGCAGGTACGAGCAGTACTTC.

The CDR3, as DNA: TGTGCCAGCAGTTTATACCCGATCCTCCTGGATGGCTACACCTTC. Residues: CASSLYPILLDGYTF. The chain uses TRBV12-3 or TRBV12-4 and TRBJ1-2; D not certain. V was shortened by 2 bases and J by 6 bases, with 16 bases between the two germline ends. The CDR3 is 15 residues long.

The count of this clonotype is one. The V and J genes are TRBV20-1 and TRBJ1-2; D is ambiguous. Looked up from germline, CDR1 is DFQATT and CDR2 is SNEGSKA (reference sequence). V lost 6 bases to trimming and J lost 6 bases, with 14 bases between them. The CDR3 is made up of 12 amino acids. CDR3 loop: CSAPPGGHGYTF. The CDR3 DNA reads as TGCAGTGCACCCCCAGGCGGTCATGGCTACACCTTC.

This clonotype was counted only a few times. V is TRBV24-1 and J is TRBJ2-1; 16 nucleotides align to TRBD2. CDR3 size: 18 residues. The germline V gene has CDR1 KGHDR and CDR2 SFDVKD. Trimming cost V 3 bases and J 3 bases; bases outside gene matches: 4. CDR3 bases: TGTGCCACCAGTGATGGGACTAGCGGGAGGGCCGGCTACAATGAGCAGTTCTTC. Its translation is CATSDGTSGRAGYNEQFF.

This sequence joins TRBV19 and TRBJ1-1; D is possibly TRBD1 (6 bases). The germline gives CDR1 LNHDA, CDR2 SQIVND (reference sequence). With 10 bases removed from V and 7 bases from J, the gap between germline ends came to 19 bases. This CDR3 contains 13 residues. The CDR3 reads CATVTGTLDEAFF. CDR3 DNA sequence: TGTGCCACCGTAACAGGGACTTTGGATGAAGCTTTCTTT.

This rearrangement joins TRBV25-1 to TRBJ2-7, with unresolved D. V was clipped by 6 bases and J by 2 bases, with 8 bases between them. This CDR3 contains 12 residues. Germline V gene data show CDR1 as MGHDK and CDR2 as SYGVNS. The CDR3 reads CASSPRTYEQYF. The CDR3 coding sequence is TGTGCCAGCAGCCCCAGGACCTACGAGCAGTACTTC.

The chain is built from TRBV29-1 and TRBJ2-6, with 7 bases matching TRBD2. The CDR3 loop spans 16 amino acids. Per the germline V gene, CDR1 is SQVTM and CDR2 is ANQGSEA. V shed 6 bases, J shed 0 bases, and the junction held 8 bases outside the gene matches. The CDR3 DNA sequence: TGCAGCGTGACGGGGGGACTCCGCTCTGGGGCCAACGTCCTGACTTTC. Protein product: CSVTGGLRSGANVLTF.

This chain connects TRBV13 to TRBJ2-7; D not resolved. Germline CDR1 PRHDT, CDR2 FYEKMQ (reference sequence). The CDR3 contains 13 residues. V lost 5 bases, J lost 3 bases, and 11 bases lay in between. Here the CDR3 reads CASSAAQVYEQYF. The CDR3 region has the DNA TGTGCCAGCAGCGCGGCTCAGGTCTACGAGCAGTACTTC. The whole variable domain, filled in from reference TRBV13 and TRBJ2-7, reads AAGVIQSPRHLIKEKRETATLKCYPIPRHDTVYWYQQGPGQDPQFLISFYEKMQSDKGSIPDRFSAQQFSDYHSELNMSSLELGDSALYFCASSAAQVYEQYFGPGTRLTVT.

This clonotype was found a few times. V is TRBV27 and J is TRBJ1-2; TRBD1 is a possible D gene (6 bases). This CDR3 is 13 amino acids long. Germline CDR1 MNHEY, CDR2 SMNVEV (reference sequence). V lost 5 bases and J lost 4, with 11 bases in between. DNA of the CDR3: TGTGCCAGCAGTCCAGGGGTTTCCTATGGCTACACCTTC. It is translated as CASSPGVSYGYTF.

The table lists this clonotype with a few counts. The chain has TRBV5-6 and TRBJ2-7, with 7 bases that match TRBD1. V lost 0 bases and J lost 6; bases outside the gene matches: 3. Looked up from germline, CDR1 is SGHDT and CDR2 is YYEEEE. This CDR3 spans 13 amino acids. The CDR3 sequence is CASSLDRGSEQYF. The CDR3 bases are TGTGCCAGCAGCTTGGACAGGGGTAGCGAGCAGTACTTC.

The rearrangement joins TRBV12-3 or TRBV12-4 to TRBJ2-5; D not resolved. V was shortened by 5 bases and J by 4 bases, with 17 bases between the two germline ends. This CDR3 spans 15 amino acids. CDR3 nucleotide sequence: TGTGCCAGCAGTACCGTTCTGGAGTTGGGAGAGACCCAGTACTTC. Residues: CASSTVLELGETQYF.

The CDR3 spells CASSDRQGSLNSPLHF. For the CDR3, the DNA is TGTGCCAGCAGCGACAGACAGGGGTCCCTCAATTCACCCCTCCACTTT. V and J are TRBV7-2 and TRBJ1-6, with TRBD1 matching 8 bases. The ends lost 5 bases at V and 7 bases at J; junction bases unmatched: 10. CDR1 is SGHTA and CDR2 is FQGNSA in the germline V gene. The CDR3 covers 16 residues.

V gene TRBV5-6 combines with J gene TRBJ1-6; D is undetermined. Germline CDR1 reads SGHDT; CDR2 reads YYEEEE. Trimming left V 4 bases short and J 12 bases short, with 11 bases between. CDR3 size: 12 residues. This chain's CDR3 is CASSNGRQPLHF. The DNA of the CDR3 is TGTGCCAGCAGCAATGGGCGGCAACCCCTCCACTTT.

This chain connects TRBV5-6 to TRBJ1-1; D unclear. Germline CDR1 reads SGHDT; CDR2 reads YYEEEE. CDR3 length equals 14 residues. V dropped 0 bases and J dropped 9 bases, with 15 bases sitting between them. Here the CDR3 reads CASSLGVRRDQAFF. In DNA form, the CDR3 reads TGTGCCAGCAGCTTGGGGGTGAGGCGTGACCAAGCTTTCTTT.

This clonotype has only a few counts. DNA for the CDR3: TGTGCCAGCAGCTTAGAACCGGGACTAGCGGGAGATACGCAGTATTTT. As protein: CASSLEPGLAGDTQYF. The rearrangement uses TRBV7-9 and TRBJ2-3, with TRBD2 matching over 12 bases. CDR1 is SEHNR, CDR2 FQNEAQ, per germline (reference sequence). This CDR3 is built from 16 residues. The V segment lost 1 base and the J segment 5 bases; nucleotides outside the gene matches: 4.

The CDR3 DNA reads TGTGCCAGCAGTTTGCGACAGGCCTTCTACGAGCAGTACTTC. This translates into CASSLRQAFYEQYF. This chain connects TRBV28 to TRBJ2-7, with D possibly TRBD1 on 6 matching bases. Germline assignment: CDR1 MDHEN and CDR2 SYDVKM. The CDR3 is 14 residues long. Trimming pared 3 bases from V and 3 bases from J, leaving 12 bases between.

J is TRBJ2-7 and V is TRBV7-6, with TRBD2 matching 9 bases. CDR3 size: 15 residues. The trim removed 5 bases at V and 6 bases at J, leaving 11 bases unmatched. Germline V gene lookup returns CDR1 SGHVS and CDR2 FNYEAQ. CDR3 bases: TGTGCCAGCAGCCCGTTAGCGGGAGAAGTGGCCGAGCAGTACTTC. This translates into CASSPLAGEVAEQYF.

In its sample, this clonotype was seen many times. This chain links TRBV15 with TRBJ2-7, with unresolved D. The germline V and J ends were trimmed by 1 base and 2 bases, with 9 bases remaining between them. This CDR3 is 14 amino acids long. Germline-derived CDR1 and CDR2 are LNHNV and YYDKDF (reference sequence). In DNA form, the CDR3 reads TGTGCCACCAGCAGAGGAACCGGTCCCTACGAGCAGTACTTC. It is translated as CATSRGTGPYEQYF.

This chain connects TRBV4-2 to TRBJ2-3; perhaps D is TRBD1 or TRBD2 (6 bases each). The CDR3 contains 15 residues. With 0 bases removed from V and 7 bases from J, the gap between germline ends came to 14 bases. Per the germline V gene, CDR1 is LGHNA and CDR2 is YNFKEQ. CDR3 region: CASSQEDRLGNTQYF. The CDR3 region has the DNA TGTGCCAGCAGCCAAGAGGACAGACTAGGGAATACGCAGTATTTT.

The chain joins TRBV5-5 to TRBJ1-4; D call uncertain. The CDR3 covers 12 residues. The germline V gene has CDR1 SGHKS and CDR2 YYEKEE (reference sequence). V lost 3 bases and J 10 bases, leaving 10 bases between the germline ends. The CDR3 loop reads CASSSGGGKLFF. The CDR3 DNA follows: TGTGCCAGCAGCTCGGGTGGCGGAAAACTGTTTTTT.

V gene TRBV5-6 combines with J gene TRBJ2-6; no reliable D call. CDR1 is SGHDT and CDR2 is YYEEEE in the germline V gene. There are 16 residues in the CDR3. V lost 4 bases and J 2 bases, leaving 13 bases between the germline ends. CDR3: CASSLPYVAGANVLTF. The CDR3 DNA sequence: TGTGCCAGCAGCCTGCCATACGTTGCTGGGGCCAACGTCCTGACTTTC.

The chain has TRBV2 and TRBJ2-7; a possible D gene is TRBD1 (5 bases). With 3 bases removed from V and 0 bases from J, the gap between germline ends came to 12 bases. The germline V gene has CDR1 SNHLY and CDR2 FYNNEI. The CDR3 loop spans 15 amino acids. The CDR3 DNA reads as TGTGCCAGCAGTGACGTACGACAGCTCTCCTACGAGCAGTACTTC. As protein: CASSDVRQLSYEQYF. Using reference TRBV2 and TRBJ2-7 for the parts outside the CDR3, the full variable domain is EPEVTQTPSHQVTQMGQEVILRCVPISNHLYFYWYRQILGQKVEFLVSFYNNEISEKSEIFDDQFSVERPDGSNFTLKIRSTKLEDSAMYFCASSDVRQLSYEQYFGPGTRLTVT.

This sequence joins TRBV7-9 and TRBJ1-1, with D hard to call. V lost 5 bases and J lost 1, with 17 bases in between. The CDR3 has 16 amino acids. Germline V CDR1 and CDR2: SEHNR, FQNEAQ (reference sequence). This CDR3 reads CASSPVLPGENTEAFF. The DNA for the CDR3 is TGTGCCAGCAGCCCGGTCCTACCTGGGGAGAACACTGAAGCTTTCTTT. Full variable domain (missing parts from reference TRBV7-9 and TRBJ1-1): DTGVSQNPRHKITKRGQNVTFRCDPISEHNRLYWYRQTLGQGPEFLTYFQNEAQLEKSRLLSDRFSAERPKGSFSTLEIQRTEQGDSAMYLCASSPVLPGENTEAFFGQGTRLTVV.

Only one count was recorded for this clonotype. The CDR3 protein is CASSLAQGGGGQYF. The CDR3 nucleotides read TGTGCCAGCAGCTTGGCCCAGGGAGGGGGCGGGCAGTATTTT. The chain has TRBV5-6 and TRBJ2-3; D is tentatively TRBD1 or TRBD2 (7 bases each). The germline V gene has CDR1 SGHDT and CDR2 YYEEEE. V gave up 0 bases and J gave up 11 bases, with 16 bases separating them. The CDR3 has 14 amino acids.

V and J are TRBV15 and TRBJ2-5; D may correspond to TRBD1 or TRBD2 (6 bases each). Trimming removed 0 bases at V and 5 bases at J, with 16 bases between. The CDR3 has 16 residues. CDR1 is LNHNV, CDR2 YYDKDF, per germline (reference sequence). The CDR3 DNA reads as TGTGCCACCAGCAGAGATCGCTCGGGGGCTCGGGAGACCCAGTACTTC. Amino acid sequence: CATSRDRSGARETQYF.

This chain joins TRBV7-6 and TRBJ2-7, with D possibly matching TRBD1 (6 bases). The CDR3 runs to 17 residues. The germline V gene encodes CDR1 SGHVS and CDR2 FNYEAQ. V gave up 6 bases and J gave up 0 bases, with 21 bases separating them. Here the CDR3 reads CASSRNPPGGGSYEQYF. The CDR3 region has the DNA TGTGCCAGCAGTCGAAACCCCCCTGGGGGCGGCTCCTACGAGCAGTACTTC.

The chain uses TRBV7-9 and TRBJ2-2; D is undetermined. Germline-derived CDR1 and CDR2 are SEHNR and FQNEAQ (reference sequence). CDR3 length: 12 residues. Trimming pared 3 bases from V and 5 bases from J, leaving 4 bases between. The CDR3 region is CASSFATGELFF. DNA for the CDR3: TGTGCCAGCAGCTTCGCGACCGGGGAGCTGTTTTTT.

This clonotype occurred a few times. The chain is built from TRBV6-5 and TRBJ2-3; the D is unclear. V lost 7 bases, J lost 5 bases, and 7 bases lay in between. CDR1 is MNHEY and CDR2 is SVGAGI in the germline V gene. The CDR3 is 11 amino acids. The CDR3 coding sequence is TGTGCCAGCATCTTCAGAGATACGCAGTATTTT. Residues: CASIFRDTQYF.

The rearrangement uses TRBV29-1 and TRBJ2-1; 7 nucleotides line up with TRBD1. V lost 8 bases to trimming and J lost 0 bases; unmatched junction nucleotides: 19. This CDR3 region has 18 residues. Germline V gene data show CDR1 as SQVTM and CDR2 as ANQGSEA. The CDR3 protein is CSYGDRGLPQSSYNEQFF. As DNA, the CDR3 is TGCAGCTATGGGGACAGAGGGTTACCACAAAGCTCCTACAATGAGCAGTTCTTC.

This clonotype was seen only a few times. The chain employs TRBV19 and TRBJ1-1; D gene unclear. V lost 5 bases and J lost 3, with 13 bases in between. The germline V gene has CDR1 LNHDA and CDR2 SQIVND (reference sequence). This CDR3 has 14 residues. CDR3 nucleotides: TGTGCCAGTAGTTCGGCGGGGTCTTACACTGAAGCTTTCTTT. Encoded protein: CASSSAGSYTEAFF.

The chain has TRBV6-2 or TRBV6-3 and TRBJ1-5; D remains ambiguous. Germline-derived CDR1 and CDR2 are MNHEY and SVGEGT. CDR3 size: 15 residues. V dropped 0 bases and J dropped 8 bases, with 14 bases sitting between them. The CDR3 spells CASSYSRVNIEPQHF. The DNA of the CDR3 is TGTGCCAGCAGTTACTCGAGGGTCAATATTGAGCCCCAGCATTTT.